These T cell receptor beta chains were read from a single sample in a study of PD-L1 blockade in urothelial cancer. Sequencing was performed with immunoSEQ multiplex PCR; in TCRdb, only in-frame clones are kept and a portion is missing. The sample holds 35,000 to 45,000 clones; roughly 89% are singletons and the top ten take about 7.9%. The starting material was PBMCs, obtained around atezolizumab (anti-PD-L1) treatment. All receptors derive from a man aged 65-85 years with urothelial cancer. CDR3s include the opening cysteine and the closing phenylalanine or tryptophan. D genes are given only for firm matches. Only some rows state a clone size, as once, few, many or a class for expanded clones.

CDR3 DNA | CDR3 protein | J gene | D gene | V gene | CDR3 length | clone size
TGTGCCAGCAGTGCGGAACAGATTAACACCGGGGAGCTGTTTTTT | CASSAEQINTGELFF | TRBJ2-2 | - | TRBV2 | 15 | -
TGTGCCAGCAGTTTAGGTGGGACAGGGGCTGGGGCCAACGTCCTGACTTTC | CASSLGGTGAGANVLTF | TRBJ2-6 | TRBD1 | TRBV27 | 17 | -
TGTGCCAGCAGTTCCCAGCGGGGGGCCGGCACAGATACGCAGTATTTT | CASSSQRGAGTDTQYF | TRBJ2-3 | TRBD2 | TRBV27 | 16 | -
TGTGCCAGCAGCCCAAGACAGGGCAGCTCTGGAAACACCATATATTTT | CASSPRQGSSGNTIYF | TRBJ1-3 | TRBD1 | TRBV9 | 16 | -
TGTGCCAGCTCACCAGTTCTAGCGGGAGGAGGGGAGACCCAGTACTTC | CASSPVLAGGGETQYF | TRBJ2-5 | TRBD2 | TRBV18 | 16 | -
TGTGCCACCACGGACCCCGGGCAGGGTGAAAAACTGTTTTTT | CATTDPGQGEKLFF | TRBJ1-4 | - | TRBV15 | 14 | -
TGCAGCGTTGAATGGCGGGGGAGTGAAACTGGCGAGCAGTTCTTC | CSVEWRGSETGEQFF | TRBJ2-1 | TRBD2 | TRBV29-1 | 15 | -
TGTGCCAGCAGCTCGCTAGCGACCTTCACAGATACGCAGTATTTT | CASSSLATFTDTQYF | TRBJ2-3 | - | TRBV5-4 | 15 | -
TGTGCCAGCAGCGAAAAGACAGGGTCTGCGTATGGCTACACCTTC | CASSEKTGSAYGYTF | TRBJ1-2 | TRBD1 | TRBV2 | 15 | once
TGTGCCAGCAGTCAGCGACAGGGGCCTAGGACCCAGTACTTC | CASSQRQGPRTQYF | TRBJ2-5 | TRBD1 | TRBV6-5 | 14 | -
TGTGCCAGCAGCAAATCCGGGACTAGTAGGGACAATGAGCAGTTCTTC | CASSKSGTSRDNEQFF | TRBJ2-1 | TRBD2 | TRBV5-6 | 16 | -
TGTGCCAGTAGTATGGCGGGGTACGAGCAGTACTTC | CASSMAGYEQYF | TRBJ2-7 | - | TRBV19 | 12 | -
TGTGCCAGCAGTGGGGGGGGCCCCTACAATGAGCAGTTCTTC | CASSGGGPYNEQFF | TRBJ2-1 | - | TRBV28 | 14 | -
TGTGCCAGCAGTGAATTAGTTAATAGCAATCAGCCCCAGCATTTT | CASSELVNSNQPQHF | TRBJ1-5 | - | TRBV6-1 | 15 | -
TGTGCCAGCAGCCAAGGAACGGTAAGCACCGGCCAAGAGACCCAGTACTTC | CASSQGTVSTGQETQYF | TRBJ2-5 | - | TRBV4-2 | 17 | -
TGTGCTAAGGGGGGACAGGGTTACGGCTACACCTTC | CAKGGQGYGYTF | TRBJ1-2 | TRBD1 | TRBV30 | 12 | -
TGTGCCAGCAGTACTATACCTAATGAAAAACTGTTTTTT | CASSTIPNEKLFF | TRBJ1-4 | - | TRBV6-5 | 13 | once
TGTGCCAGCGATGGGACAGGGCGAGATACGCAGTATTTT | CASDGTGRDTQYF | TRBJ2-3 | TRBD1 | TRBV2 | 13 | -
TGTGCCACCAGCTTCAGCCCGGGAAGACGCTTCAACACCGGGGAGCTGTTTTTT | CATSFSPGRRFNTGELFF | TRBJ2-2 | - | TRBV15 | 18 | -
TGTGCCAGCAGCGTAGTAACGAAGGGACAGGGTGACGGCGAGCAGTACTTC | CASSVVTKGQGDGEQYF | TRBJ2-7 | TRBD1 | TRBV9 | 17 | once